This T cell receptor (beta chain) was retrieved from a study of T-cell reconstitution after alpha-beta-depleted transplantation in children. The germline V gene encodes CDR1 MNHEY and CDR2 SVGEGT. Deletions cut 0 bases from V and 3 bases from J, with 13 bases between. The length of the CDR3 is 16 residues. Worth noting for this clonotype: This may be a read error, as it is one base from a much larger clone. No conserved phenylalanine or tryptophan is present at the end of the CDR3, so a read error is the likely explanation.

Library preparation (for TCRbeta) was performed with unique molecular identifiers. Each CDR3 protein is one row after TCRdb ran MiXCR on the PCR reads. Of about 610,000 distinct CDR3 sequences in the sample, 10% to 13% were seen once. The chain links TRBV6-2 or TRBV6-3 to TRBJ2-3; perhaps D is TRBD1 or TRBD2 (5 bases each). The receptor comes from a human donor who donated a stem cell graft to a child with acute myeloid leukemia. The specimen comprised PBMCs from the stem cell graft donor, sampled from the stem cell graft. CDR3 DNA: TGTGCCAGCAGTTACTCGAGGGGCCCGGGTACAGATACGCAGTATTGT. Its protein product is CASSYSRGPGTDTQYC.